This T cell receptor (beta chain) was captured in a study of blood T cell repertoires in COVID-19. Turning to the study itself: Italy, Spain and the United States were the sources of the convalescent and acute COVID-19 samples. T cells, B-cell-depleted T cells, or PBMCs provided the cDNA or gDNA that served as material.

CDR1 and CDR2 (germline): LNHDA, SQIVND (reference sequence). The CDR3 is 14 residues long. Deletions cut 5 bases from V and 7 bases from J, with 14 bases between. Original data processing: The assay estimated nucleated cells by amplifying reference gene primers. Measured with immunoSEQ multiplex PCR; TCRdb has only the in-frame clones, and not every one. V, J and clone size are taken as reported in that table, and D and trimming were inferred from the DNA itself. The sample carries some 100,000 clones, roughly 83% recorded once. J is TRBJ1-4 and V is TRBV19; maybe TRBD1 (6 bases). The origin of this receptor is a human donor in a cohort sampled during active COVID-19. The sequenced sample was peripheral blood. CDR3 bases: TGTGCCAGTAGTGTCCGGGACACCCTTGAAAAACTGTTTTTT. Amino acids: CASSVRDTLEKLFF.